This T cell receptor (beta chain) was identified during a study of shared clonotypes between healthy human individuals. On sorted subsets, replicate PCRs used 150 to 250 ng DNA, or around 30,000 T cell genomes. Generated by immunoSEQ multiplex PCR, the TCRdb table keeps only in-frame clones and is missing some. The sample shows 1.5 million to 2.5 million clones, about 95% of them seen only once. In its sample, this clone was seen once. This CDR3 is 15 amino acids long. Germline-derived CDR1 and CDR2 are ENHRY and SYGVKD. Deletions cut 2 bases from V and 5 bases from J, with 12 bases between. Only CD45RO-negative cells positively selected for CCR7 counted as naive CD8 cells, so terminally differentiated effector memory CD45RA+ cells were excluded.

The receptor's source is a man in his late teens or twenties in good health. Specimen: naive CD8+ T cells sorted from blood. V usage is TRBV10-3 and J usage is TRBJ2-2; no clear D. CDR3: CAISEPSGWTGELFF. In DNA form, the CDR3 reads TGTGCCATCAGTGAGCCTTCCGGTTGGACCGGGGAGCTGTTTTTT.